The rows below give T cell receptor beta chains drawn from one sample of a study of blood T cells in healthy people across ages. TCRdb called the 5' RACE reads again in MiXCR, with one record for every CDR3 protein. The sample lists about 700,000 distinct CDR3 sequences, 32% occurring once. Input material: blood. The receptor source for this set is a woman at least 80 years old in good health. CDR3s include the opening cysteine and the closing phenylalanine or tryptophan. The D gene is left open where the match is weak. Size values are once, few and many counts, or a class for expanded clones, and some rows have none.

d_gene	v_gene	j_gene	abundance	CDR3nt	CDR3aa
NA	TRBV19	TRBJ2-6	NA	TGTGCCAGTCGTGACAGGTTTACCTTCTCTGGGGCCAACGTCCTGACTTTC	CASRDRFTFSGANVLTF
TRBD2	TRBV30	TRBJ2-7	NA	TGTGCCTGGAGCGGGGCGATAGCGGGATCCTACGAGCAGTACTTC	CAWSGAIAGSYEQYF
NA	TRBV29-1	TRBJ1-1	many	TGCAGCGTTGGGGTCGGGGGATCGAACACTGAAGCTTTCTTT	CSVGVGGSNTEAFF
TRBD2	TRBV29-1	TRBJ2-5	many	TGCAGCGCCAGGGGACTAGCGGGGCGAAGTGGGGAGACCCAGTACTTC	CSARGLAGRSGETQYF
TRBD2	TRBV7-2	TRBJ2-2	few	TGTGCCAGCAGCCTAGCGGGGGGGGAGATCGGGGAGCTGTTTTTT	CASSLAGGEIGELFF
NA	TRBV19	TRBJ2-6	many	TGTGCCAGTAGTATTGGGGGACGATCCGCCTCTGGGGCCAACGTCCTGACTTTC	CASSIGGRSASGANVLTF
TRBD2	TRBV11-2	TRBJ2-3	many	TGTGCCAGCAGCTTAGATCGGGGAGGGAATACGCAGTATTTT	CASSLDRGGNTQYF
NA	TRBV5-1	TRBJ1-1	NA	TGCGCCAGCAGCTCCGGGGCTGAGACTGAAGCTTTCTTT	CASSSGAETEAFF
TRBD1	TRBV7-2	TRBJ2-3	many	TGTGCCAGCAGCGTGGGACAGGGGCCTGGAGATACGCAGTATTTT	CASSVGQGPGDTQYF
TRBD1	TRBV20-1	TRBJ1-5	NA	TGCAGTGCTTGGACAGGGAATCAGCCCCAGCATTTT	CSAWTGNQPQHF
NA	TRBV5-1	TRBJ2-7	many	TGCGCCAGCAGCTTGCTCGGACAGACTGGGGAGCAGTACTTC	CASSLLGQTGEQYF
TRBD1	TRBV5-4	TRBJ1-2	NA	TGTGCCAGCAGCATTAAAACGACAGGGAATGGCTACACCTTC	CASSIKTTGNGYTF
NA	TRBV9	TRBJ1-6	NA	TGTGCCAGCAGCGAGGGGGACGGGGTCGTCTCCTATAATTCACCCCTCCACTTT	CASSEGDGVVSYNSPLHF
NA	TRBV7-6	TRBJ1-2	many	TGTGCCAGCAGCTCCAGGAGGGGCCACAACTATGGCTACACCTTC	CASSSRRGHNYGYTF
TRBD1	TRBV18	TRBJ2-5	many	TGTGCCAGCTCACCGACTTCGGGACAGGGGGCAATAGCTCATCCGAGGTGGCAGTACTTC	CASSPTSGQGAIAHPRWQYF
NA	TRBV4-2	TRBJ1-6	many	TGTGCCAGCAGCCAAGATGGGGGCGCGGATTCACCCCTCCACTTT	CASSQDGGADSPLHF
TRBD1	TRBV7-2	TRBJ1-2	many	TGTGCCAGCAGCAATAGGGGGACAGGCTATGGCTACACCTTC	CASSNRGTGYGYTF
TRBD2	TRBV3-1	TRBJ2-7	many	TGTGCCAGCAGCCAAGAGCGTCTCGCTAGCGGGACCTACGAGCAGTACTTC	CASSQERLASGTYEQYF
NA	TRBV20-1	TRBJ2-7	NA	TGCAGTGCTAGAGACAGGAGGAGCTCCTGCGAGCAGTACTTC	CSARDRRSSCEQYF
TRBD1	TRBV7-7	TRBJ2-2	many	TGTGCCAGCAGCCCGGGACAGGGGATCGGGGAGCTGTTTTTT	CASSPGQGIGELFF
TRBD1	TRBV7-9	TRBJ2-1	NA	TGTGCCAGTAAACAGGGGGCTAACTACAATGAGCAGTTCTTC	CASKQGANYNEQFF